What follows is one T cell receptor (beta chain) and its context. The antigen is unknown. Profiling relied on immunoSEQ multiplex PCR, and the TCRdb table lists in-frame clones only, not all of them. The table has about 150,000 clones, 88% seen once. The data were taken from a study of radiation and T cells in renal cell carcinoma. The time point here: baseline pretreatment blood. The treatment is: 15 Gy SBRT to primary tumor, nephrectomy 4 weeks later. Blood was sampled at baseline, 2 weeks and 4 weeks after SBRT. Clear cell pathology was present in this patient's renal cell carcinoma. Germline lookup yields CDR1 MGHDK and CDR2 SYGVNS. Trimming pared 4 bases from V and 4 bases from J, leaving 14 bases between. This CDR3 has 15 residues. Whole-study results and caveats: Without pretreatment biopsies, baseline tumor clonotype presence was undetermined. From baseline, blood top tumor clonotypes peaked at 2 weeks post-radiation.

V usage is TRBV25-1 and J usage is TRBJ2-1; the D is unclear. The sequence was collected from an older woman with renal cell carcinoma. Sample: blood, taken from a patient whose treatment included radiotherapy and nephrectomy. CDR3 region: CASSAKGFAYNEQFF. The CDR3, as DNA: TGTGCCAGCAGTGCTAAGGGATTTGCATACAATGAGCAGTTCTTC.